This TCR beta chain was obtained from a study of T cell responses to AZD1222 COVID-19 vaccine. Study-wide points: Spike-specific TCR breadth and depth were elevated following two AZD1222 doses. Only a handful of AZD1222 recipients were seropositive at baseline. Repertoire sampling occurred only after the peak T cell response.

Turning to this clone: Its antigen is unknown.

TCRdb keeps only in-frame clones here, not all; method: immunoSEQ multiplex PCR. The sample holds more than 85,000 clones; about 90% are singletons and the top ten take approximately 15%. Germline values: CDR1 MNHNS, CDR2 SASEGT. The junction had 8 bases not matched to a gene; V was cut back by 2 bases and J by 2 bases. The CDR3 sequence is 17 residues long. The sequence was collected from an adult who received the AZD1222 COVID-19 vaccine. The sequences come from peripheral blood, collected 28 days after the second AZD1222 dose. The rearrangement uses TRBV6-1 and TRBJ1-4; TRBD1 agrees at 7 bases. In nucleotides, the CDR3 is TGTGCCAGCAGTGAAAGGGCAGGGGGAATGACTAATGAAAAACTGTTTTTT. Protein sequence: CASSERAGGMTNEKLFF.